Listed here are 8 T cell receptor beta chains from one sample, sequenced in a study of cytomegalovirus exposure and HLA in healthy donors. Amplification used 60 Vbeta primers and 13 Jbeta primers. Sequencing was performed with immunoSEQ multiplex PCR; in TCRdb, only in-frame clones are kept and a portion is missing. The repertoire holds 150,000 or so clones, with about four fifths as singletons. Sample: PBMCs. The receptors here all came from a male donor in good health and CMV-seropositive.

This sequence joins TRBV4-3 and TRBJ2-1; 9 bases are shared with TRBD2. This CDR3 is built from 16 residues. Trimming cost V 2 bases and J 9 bases; bases outside gene matches: 11. Per germline, CDR1 LGHNA and CDR2 YSLEER. This CDR3 is CASSQSGGGLAGEQFF. The CDR3 DNA reads as TGCGCCAGCAGCCAATCCGGGGGGGGACTAGCTGGTGAGCAGTTCTTC.

As for this clone: The germline gene is not matched at one end of the junction; a read error may be the cause. The rearrangement joins TRBV14 to TRBJ2-4; 15 bases are a match to TRBD2. This CDR3 region has 17 residues. The V gene's germline CDR1 is SGHDN and CDR2 FVKESK. This CDR3 is CASSPGLAGGLKNSQYF. CDR3 bases: TGTGCCAGCAGCCCCGGACTAGCGGGGGGGCTAAAAAACAGTCAGTACTTC.

The chain carries TRBV6-5 and TRBJ1-4, with 7 bases identical to TRBD1. CDR3 length equals 16 residues. J lost 6 bases, V lost 0 bases, and 7 bases had no gene match. Looked up from germline, CDR1 is MNHEY and CDR2 is SVGAGI. The CDR3 DNA sequence: TGTGCCAGCAGTTACTCGAGTTCAGGGGGAGATGAAAAACTGTTTTTT. Protein product: CASSYSSSGGDEKLFF.

This clone appeared a single time. The V gene is TRBV18, the J gene TRBJ1-1; no reliable D call. This CDR3 has 14 amino acids. V was trimmed by 1 base and J by 5 bases, leaving 11 bases between them. Germline assignment: CDR1 KGHSH and CDR2 LQKENI. The chain's CDR3 is CASSPQGVRTEAFF. The CDR3 DNA is TGTGCCAGCTCACCACAGGGAGTGAGGACTGAAGCTTTCTTT.

The chain combines TRBV6-1 with TRBJ2-1; no clear D. Germline V gene lookup returns CDR1 MNHNS and CDR2 SASEGT. Trimming stripped 3 bases from V and 3 bases from J, with 18 bases between. This CDR3 is built from 17 residues. The CDR3, as DNA: TGTGCCAGCAGTGATAAATCTGGGCACTTCCTCTACAATGAGCAGTTCTTC. This codes for CASSDKSGHFLYNEQFF.

The rearrangement uses TRBV9 and TRBJ1-2; the match to TRBD1 covers 8 bases. J gave up 9 bases and V 0 bases, and 13 bases lay outside the gene matches. The CDR3 runs 16 residues. The V gene's germline CDR1 is SGDLS and CDR2 YYNGEE. This CDR3 is CASSVGRNGQGRSYTF. The CDR3 DNA follows: TGTGCCAGCAGCGTAGGGAGAAATGGACAGGGACGGAGCTACACCTTC.

The chain recombines TRBV7-2 with TRBJ1-4; possibly TRBD1 for D (6 bases). V was cut by 4 bases and J by 3 bases, with 12 bases left in between. The CDR3 extends over 15 amino acids. CDR1 is SGHTA, CDR2 FQGNSA, per germline. The CDR3 protein is CASSSTGKANEKLFF. The CDR3 DNA is TGTGCCAGCAGCTCTACAGGGAAAGCTAATGAAAAACTGTTTTTT.

The genes are TRBV2 and TRBJ1-1, with TRBD1 as a possible D gene (6 bases). Trimming removed 5 bases from V and 9 bases from J, with 19 bases in between. Looked up from germline, CDR1 is SNHLY and CDR2 is FYNNEI. This CDR3 has 14 residues. DNA of the CDR3: TGTGCCAGCAGTCTCCGAGAGACAGGAGCTCAAGCTTTCTTT. It yields the protein CASSLRETGAQAFF.